Here is one T cell receptor beta chain with its context. The target antigen is unknown. These data come from a study of cytomegalovirus exposure and HLA in healthy donors. Study-wide results and caveats: Some V segments (TRBV6-2 and TRBV6-3 among them) were excluded as indistinguishable.

V was trimmed by 6 bases and J by 8 bases, leaving 23 bases between them. Germline V gene data show CDR1 as LNHDA and CDR2 as SQIVND (reference sequence). The CDR3 totals 16 residues. PCR involved 60 Vbeta and 13 Jbeta primers. Generated by immunoSEQ multiplex PCR, the TCRdb table keeps only in-frame clones and is missing some. The repertoire includes roughly 120,000 clones, around 86% of them detected once, and about 3.8% sits in the top ten. This TCR came from a woman younger than 45 in good health and CMV-seronegative. This chain joins TRBV19 and TRBJ2-4, with D possibly being TRBD1 (8 bases). The sequencing sample was made of PBMCs. CDR3 in amino acids: CASRPQGGEGPYIQYF. In DNA, the CDR3 is TGTGCCAGTAGGCCACAGGGGGGGGAGGGCCCATACATTCAGTACTTC.